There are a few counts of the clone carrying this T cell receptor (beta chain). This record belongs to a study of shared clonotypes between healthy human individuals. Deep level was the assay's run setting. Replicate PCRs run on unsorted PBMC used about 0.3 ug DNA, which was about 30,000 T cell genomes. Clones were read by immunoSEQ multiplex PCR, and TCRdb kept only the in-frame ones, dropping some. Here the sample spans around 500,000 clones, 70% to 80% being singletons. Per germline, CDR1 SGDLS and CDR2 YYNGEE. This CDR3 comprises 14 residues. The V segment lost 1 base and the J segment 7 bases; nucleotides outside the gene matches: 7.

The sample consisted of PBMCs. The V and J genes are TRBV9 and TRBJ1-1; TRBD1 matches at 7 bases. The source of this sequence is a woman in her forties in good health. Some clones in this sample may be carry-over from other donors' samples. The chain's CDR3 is CASSVLQGWDEAFF. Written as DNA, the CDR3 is TGTGCCAGCAGCGTACTACAGGGGTGGGATGAAGCTTTCTTT.